Detailed here is one TCR beta chain. The antigen is not known. Use of 60 Vbeta and 13 Jbeta primers characterized the PCR. Assay used: immunoSEQ multiplex PCR; TCRdb lists only in-frame clones, some missing. Of around 150,000 clones in the sample, roughly three quarters are singletons; the top ten hold over 3%. This entry is derived from a study of cytomegalovirus exposure and HLA in healthy donors. About the study: Within an early data release were tens of millions of unique TCRs drawn from HLA-typed donors.

Findings of the study overall: Most TCR sequences were rare, but some public TCRs occurred in many donors. Relative to the roughly 640-donor mean, N-insertions were reportedly fewer in an Asian-associated ancestry cluster in a later analysis.

This CDR3 spans 13 amino acids. CDR1 is GTSNPN, CDR2 SVGIG, per germline (reference sequence). Losses at the gene ends were 2 bases for V and 4 bases for J; bases not matched to a gene: 2. Sequencing was performed on PBMCs. This clonotype originated in a man aged 35 to 55 in good health and CMV-seronegative. This chain joins TRBV30 and TRBJ1-5, with 7 bases lining up with TRBD1. The CDR3 DNA follows: TGTGCCTGGAGTTCGACAGGGAATCAGCCCCAGCATTTT. Translation: CAWSSTGNQPQHF.